This is a list of T cell receptor beta chains from one sample in a study of T cell responses to AZD1222 COVID-19 vaccine. Clones were sequenced by immunoSEQ multiplex PCR, and TCRdb holds only the in-frame ones, with some missing. The repertoire has approximately 100,000 clones, about nine tenths of them found once; the top ten carry less than 8%. Source: peripheral blood, taken on day 0 of AZD1222 vaccination. The source of these receptors is an adult in good health. The CDR3 runs from the conserved cysteine through the conserved F or W. Each record gives: clone size, J gene, V gene, D gene, CDR3 DNA, CDR3 protein. A D gene is named only where the DNA matches it firmly. Clone size is stated in some rows and not others, as once, few, many or a class when expanded.

.	TRBJ2-7	TRBV4-1	.	TGCGCCAGCAGCCAAGATGGGACCCGAGGGCTCTACGAGCAGTACTTC	CASSQDGTRGLYEQYF
.	TRBJ1-3	TRBV10-3	.	TGTGCCATCAGTGAAGCAAGGAGTAGAGAAAACACCATATATTTT	CAISEARSRENTIYF
.	TRBJ2-7	TRBV6-5	.	TGTGCCAGCAGGGGAGGGGGGACAAGGACCTACGAGCAGTACTTC	CASRGGGTRTYEQYF
.	TRBJ2-7	TRBV5-6	TRBD2	TGTGCCAGCAGCTCCTCGACTAGCGGGAGCGACGAGCAGTACTTC	CASSSSTSGSDEQYF
.	TRBJ1-5	TRBV6-4	.	TGTGCCAGCAGTGACCCCGCGACCCCCAGGGATCAGCCCCAGCATTTT	CASSDPATPRDQPQHF
.	TRBJ1-6	TRBV4-1	TRBD1	TGCGCCAGCAGCCAACCGCCCGGACAGGGAAGTGGTTCACCCCTCCACTTT	CASSQPPGQGSGSPLHF
.	TRBJ1-3	TRBV20-1	.	TGCAGTGCTAGTGCATCGGACAGATTCTCTGGAAACACCATATATTTT	CSASASDRFSGNTIYF
once	TRBJ2-7	TRBV28	.	TGTGCCAGCAGTTCCTCCGCGACGGGAGAAACCTACGAGCAGTACTTC	CASSSSATGETYEQYF
once	TRBJ1-1	TRBV6-5	.	TGTGCCAGCAGTCCTGCGGGGTGGACTGAAGCTTTCTTT	CASSPAGWTEAFF
.	TRBJ1-4	TRBV5-1	TRBD1	TGCGCCAGCAGCCCGGGGACAGGGGGACAAAATGAAAAACTGTTTTTT	CASSPGTGGQNEKLFF
.	TRBJ2-1	TRBV5-6	TRBD2	TGTGCCAGCAGGTCAGAGCGGGGGGCGCAAAATGAGCAGTTCTTC	CASRSERGAQNEQFF
.	TRBJ1-4	TRBV7-9	.	TGTGCCAGCAGCTTAGGCCTAGGGTTGGGTGAAAAACTGTTTTTT	CASSLGLGLGEKLFF
.	TRBJ2-5	TRBV27	TRBD1	TGTGCCAGCAGTATGCCGGGACAGGGAGTGGAGACCCAGTACTTC	CASSMPGQGVETQYF
.	TRBJ1-2	TRBV7-2	.	TGTGCCAGCAGCTTAACGCACCCTACAGGGAACGGCTACACCTTC	CASSLTHPTGNGYTF
.	TRBJ1-1	TRBV25-1	.	TGTGCCAGCAGTGGCGAGGGCACTGAAGCTTTCTTT	CASSGEGTEAFF
.	TRBJ2-5	TRBV9	.	TGTGCCAGCAGCTTAAGGGATGGGCAAGAGACCCAGTACTTC	CASSLRDGQETQYF
.	TRBJ1-2	TRBV7-2	.	TGTGCCAGCAGCTCTAAACGGGAGCCGGTCGAAGGCTACACCTTC	CASSSKREPVEGYTF
.	TRBJ2-7	TRBV28	.	TGTGCCAGCATATCAGGGACGACCCTCTACGAGCAGTACTTC	CASISGTTLYEQYF
.	TRBJ1-1	TRBV2	TRBD1	TGTGCCAGCAGTCCCAGGGGGGGCACTGAAGCTTTCTTT	CASSPRGGTEAFF
once	TRBJ2-5	TRBV5-1	TRBD1	TGCGCCAGCAGCTTGGAACACAGGGGTAGGGAGACCCAGTACTTC	CASSLEHRGRETQYF
.	TRBJ2-3	TRBV6-4	TRBD2	TGTGCCAGCAGTGGGACTAGCGGGGGCACAGATACGCAGTATTTT	CASSGTSGGTDTQYF
.	TRBJ1-5	TRBV19	.	TGTGCCAGCAGCAGGGGCGATCAGCCCCAGCATTTT	CASSRGDQPQHF
.	TRBJ2-3	TRBV2	.	TGTGCCAGCAGTGAAGCGGGGCGGAGGGCCGGGGATACGCAGTATTTT	CASSEAGRRAGDTQYF
.	TRBJ2-3	TRBV11-2	.	TGTGCCAGCACCCTAGGCGGTACGCAGTATTTT	CASTLGGTQYF
once	TRBJ1-1	TRBV5-1	.	TGCGCCAGCAGTGGGCAGGGAGGTGGGAACACTGAAGCTTTCTTT	CASSGQGGGNTEAFF
few	TRBJ1-4	TRBV19	.	TGTGCCAGTAGTATGGTACCGCGTCGGGATGAAAAACTGTTTTTT	CASSMVPRRDEKLFF
.	TRBJ1-6	TRBV23-1	.	TGCGCCAGCAGTCTCCGGGGAGGGGAGGGCTCACCCCTCCACTTT	CASSLRGGEGSPLHF
.	TRBJ2-7	TRBV5-1	.	TGCGCCAGCAGCCGTCCTGGGGACTCCTACGAGCAGTACTTC	CASSRPGDSYEQYF
once	TRBJ2-5	TRBV19	TRBD2	TGTGCCAGTAGTATAGGGACTAGTTGGGTTCAAGAGACCCAGTACTTC	CASSIGTSWVQETQYF
.	TRBJ2-5	TRBV16	TRBD2	TGTGCCAGCAGCCCAGGACTAGCGGGGGCAGAGACCCAGTACTTC	CASSPGLAGAETQYF
.	TRBJ1-1	TRBV30	TRBD1	TGTGCCTGGAGTGTAACAGGGGTGGACACTGAAGCTTTCTTT	CAWSVTGVDTEAFF
.	TRBJ1-1	TRBV3-1/TRBV3-2	TRBD1	TGTGCCAGCAGCAGGGACAGTCCGAACACTGAAGCTTTCTTT	CASSRDSPNTEAFF
.	TRBJ1-5	TRBV7-9	.	TGTGCCAGCAGCCTGTATCAGGGATTTCAGCATTTT	CASSLYQGFQHF
.	TRBJ1-2	TRBV6-1	.	TGTGCCAGCAGTGACGCGACACAAAACTATGGCTACACCTTC	CASSDATQNYGYTF
.	TRBJ2-7	TRBV6-6	TRBD1	TGTGCCAGCAGTTACTTGGACAGGCTCTACGAGCAGTACTTC	CASSYLDRLYEQYF
.	TRBJ1-4	TRBV6-5	TRBD1	TGTGCCAGCAGTTGGGACAGGGCGAATGGAAAACTGTTTTTT	CASSWDRANGKLFF
.	TRBJ1-1	TRBV29-1	TRBD1	TGCAGCGTTGCCCGGGGACAGAAGAACACTGAAGCTTTCTTT	CSVARGQKNTEAFF
.	TRBJ2-7	TRBV10-3	TRBD2	TGTGCCATCAGCCCTAGCGGGGGGTCCTACGAGCAGTACTTC	CAISPSGGSYEQYF
.	TRBJ2-7	TRBV4-3	TRBD1	TGCGCCAGCAGCCCCGGGACAGGGTATTACGAGCAGTACTTC	CASSPGTGYYEQYF
.	TRBJ2-3	TRBV12-5	.	TGTGCTAGTGGAACTACCACAGATACGCAGTATTTT	CASGTTTDTQYF
.	TRBJ2-7	TRBV4-2	.	TGTGCCAGCAGCCAAGATGGCAGAAACTCCTACGAGCAGTACTTC	CASSQDGRNSYEQYF